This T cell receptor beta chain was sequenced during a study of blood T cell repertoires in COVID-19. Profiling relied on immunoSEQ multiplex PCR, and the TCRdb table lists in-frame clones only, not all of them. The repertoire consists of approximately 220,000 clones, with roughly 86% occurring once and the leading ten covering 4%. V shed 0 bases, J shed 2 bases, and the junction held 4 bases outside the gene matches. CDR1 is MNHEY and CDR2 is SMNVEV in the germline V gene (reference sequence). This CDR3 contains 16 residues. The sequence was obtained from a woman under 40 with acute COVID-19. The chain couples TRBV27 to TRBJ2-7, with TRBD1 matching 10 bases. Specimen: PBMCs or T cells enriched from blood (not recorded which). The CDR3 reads CASSLSGQGFPYEQYF. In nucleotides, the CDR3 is TGTGCCAGCAGTTTATCGGGACAGGGGTTCCCCTACGAGCAGTACTTC.